Below are 15 T cell receptor beta chains sequenced from a single sample in a study of blood T cell repertoires in COVID-19 (dated by TCRdb to about 2020). The library relied on the immunoSEQ multiplex PCR assay. TCRdb took over this immuneACCESS table, retaining in-frame rearrangements with V and J assigned. Such tables are incomplete; in checked studies, under half of the missing clones stem from an unresolved V gene, and the remainder is unexplained. The sample table contains about 370,000 clones; only one count was recorded for around 90% of them. About 3% of the sample rests with the top ten. The sequenced material came from peripheral blood. These receptor sequences come from a woman between 25 and 40 years old with COVID-19, enrolled during active disease.

The chain employs TRBV18 and TRBJ2-4, with D possibly matching TRBD1 (5 bases). The CDR3 contains 18 residues. Trimming left V 0 bases short and J 0 bases short, with 15 bases between. Germline CDR1 is KGHSH and CDR2 is LQKENI. The CDR3 protein is CASSPPDSYILAKNIQYF. CDR3 nucleotides: TGTGCCAGCTCACCACCCGACAGCTATATACTAGCCAAAAACATTCAGTACTTC. Full variable domain (remainder filled in from reference TRBV18 and TRBJ2-4): NAGVMQNPRHLVRRRGQEARLRCSPMKGHSHVYWYRQLPEEGLKFMVYLQKENIIDESGMPKERFSAEFPKEGPSILRIQQVVRGDSAAYFCASSPPDSYILAKNIQYFGAGTRLSVL.

The genes are TRBV27 and TRBJ2-1; no reliable D call. Germline CDR1 MNHEY, CDR2 SMNVEV (reference sequence). The CDR3 contains 19 residues. Deletions cut 6 bases from V and 6 bases from J, with 30 bases between. The CDR3 coding sequence is TGTGCCAGCAGCCTTACCCCGTTCCCCTATAACCTTATCCCCAATGAGCAGTTCTTC. It codes for CASSLTPFPYNLIPNEQFF.

This rearrangement joins TRBV19 to TRBJ2-7; TRBD1 aligns across 11 bases. Germline values: CDR1 LNHDA, CDR2 SQIVND (reference sequence). The V gene end was trimmed by 9 bases and the J gene end by 2 bases; junction bases not matched to a gene: 6. The CDR3 covers 14 residues. CDR3 region: CASNRGQGAYEQYF. The CDR3 DNA is TGTGCCAGCAACCGGGGACAGGGGGCCTACGAGCAGTACTTC.

Only one count was recorded for this clone. The rearrangement joins TRBV7-9 to TRBJ1-1; 9 nucleotides line up with TRBD1. The CDR3 length is 15 residues. V shed 6 bases and J 5 bases; nucleotides not matched to a gene: 10. Germline V gene lookup returns CDR1 SEHNR and CDR2 FQNEAQ (reference sequence). This CDR3 is CASRQGASIGTEAFF. CDR3 bases: TGTGCCAGCAGACAGGGGGCAAGTATAGGGACTGAAGCTTTCTTT. Supplemented by reference TRBV7-9 and TRBJ1-1, the full variable domain reads DTGVSQNPRHKITKRGQNVTFRCDPISEHNRLYWYRQTLGQGPEFLTYFQNEAQLEKSRLLSDRFSAERPKGSFSTLEIQRTEQGDSAMYLCASRQGASIGTEAFFGQGTRLTVV.

CDR3 in amino acids: CASSLARPGGRDEQFF. CDR3 sequence (DNA): TGCGCCAGCAGCTTGGCCAGGCCAGGGGGTCGCGATGAGCAGTTCTTC. The chain is built from TRBV5-1 and TRBJ2-1; 7 bases match TRBD1. CDR1 and CDR2 from the germline V gene are SGHRS and YFSETQ. The V gene end was trimmed by 0 bases and the J gene end by 8 bases; junction bases not matched to a gene: 11. CDR3 size: 16 residues.

V usage is TRBV11-3 and J usage is TRBJ2-2; D uncertain. This CDR3 has 14 residues. V was cut by 5 bases and J by 5 bases, with 12 bases left in between. The germline V gene encodes CDR1 SGHNT and CDR2 YENEEA. CDR3 coding DNA: TGTGCCAGCAGCCCCGTCGGGTCAACCGGGGAGCTGTTTTTT. Translation: CASSPVGSTGELFF.

The chain has TRBV4-3 and TRBJ1-6, with D possibly being TRBD1 (6 bases). Trimming shortened V by 1 base and J by 10 bases, and 14 bases separated the two germline ends. The CDR3 totals 15 residues. CDR1 LGHNA and CDR2 YSLEER come from the germline V gene. The CDR3, as DNA: TGCGCCAGCAGCCAAGTGGGAGGGGGTGGGTCACCCCTCCACTTT. This encodes CASSQVGGGGSPLHF.

This clone was counted once. CDR3 region: CASSTLAVNEQFF. DNA for the CDR3: TGTGCCAGCAGTACCCTAGCGGTGAATGAGCAGTTCTTC. V gene TRBV7-9 combines with J gene TRBJ2-1; TRBD2 matches 7 bases. The CDR3 loop spans 13 amino acids. The V segment lost 6 bases and the J segment 7 bases; nucleotides outside the gene matches: 6. CDR1 SEHNR and CDR2 FQNEAQ come from the germline V gene (reference sequence). The whole variable domain, filled in from reference TRBV7-9 and TRBJ2-1, reads DTGVSQNPRHKITKRGQNVTFRCDPISEHNRLYWYRQTLGQGPEFLTYFQNEAQLEKSRLLSDRFSAERPKGSFSTLEIQRTEQGDSAMYLCASSTLAVNEQFFGPGTRLTVL.

The chain employs TRBV2 and TRBJ1-3; D may be TRBD1 (5 bases). The CDR3 loop spans 15 amino acids. Germline CDR1 is SNHLY and CDR2 is FYNNEI. The V and J ends lost 6 bases and 1 base respectively, with 13 bases between them. In DNA, the CDR3 is TGTGCCAGCAGAAAAACAGGCCTATCTGGAAACACCATATATTTT. Translation gives CASRKTGLSGNTIYF. The full variable domain, its missing parts supplied by reference TRBV2 and TRBJ1-3, is EPEVTQTPSHQVTQMGQEVILRCVPISNHLYFYWYRQILGQKVEFLVSFYNNEISEKSEIFDDQFSVERPDGSNFTLKIRSTKLEDSAMYFCASRKTGLSGNTIYFGEGSWLTVV.

This clone appeared once. The chain couples TRBV27 to TRBJ2-7; 12 nucleotides line up with TRBD2. Germline values: CDR1 MNHEY, CDR2 SMNVEV (reference sequence). The CDR3 runs to 18 residues. J was trimmed by 2 bases and V by 5 bases; bases with no gene match: 13. This chain's CDR3 is CASSPPPGLAGLPYEQYF. The DNA of the CDR3 is TGTGCCAGCAGTCCCCCCCCTGGACTAGCGGGGTTGCCCTACGAGCAGTACTTC.

The rearrangement joins TRBV3-1 (or the pseudogene TRBV3-2) to TRBJ2-5; D uncertain. The CDR3 length is 11 residues. Trimming pared 0 bases from V and 9 bases from J, leaving 5 bases between. The germline gives CDR1 LGHDT, CDR2 YNNKEL (reference sequence). CDR3 in DNA: TGTGCCAGCAGCCAAGAAGGAGCCCAGTACTTC. Its protein is CASSQEGAQYF.

This clone has only one observation. At one of its ends the junction is not consistent with the germline gene, which may arise from a read error. J is TRBJ2-4 and V is TRBV7-9; D possibly corresponds to TRBD2 (5 bases). The CDR3 consists of 16 residues. Germline V gives CDR1 SEHNR, CDR2 FQNEAQ (reference sequence). CDR3 amino acids: CASSLAQIPQVDIQYF. The CDR3 DNA reads TGTGCCAGCAGCCTAGCCCAAATACCCCAGGTGGACATTCAGTACTTC.

In this sample, this clone turned up once. In the same sample, other DNA sequences code for this CDR3. The chain carries TRBV7-6 and TRBJ1-6, with TRBD1 matching over 11 bases. J lost 7 bases, V lost 5 bases, and 4 bases had no gene match. Germline V gene data show CDR1 as SGHVS and CDR2 as FNYEAQ. This CDR3 contains 15 residues. CDR3 sequence (DNA): TGTGCCAGCAGCCCTGGGGACAGGGGGAATTCACCCCTCCACTTT. This sequence encodes CASSPGDRGNSPLHF.

The chain has TRBV10-2 and TRBJ2-5; D is possibly TRBD2 (5 bases). The germline V gene encodes CDR1 WSHSY and CDR2 SAAADI. The CDR3 has 14 amino acids. V was clipped by 2 bases and J by 7 bases, with 14 bases between them. The CDR3 DNA follows: TGCGCCAGCAGTGAGAACAGCCCCGGAGGGACCCAGTACTTC. Residues: CASSENSPGGTQYF.

This rearrangement joins TRBV7-2 to TRBJ2-1; tentatively, D is TRBD1 (6 bases). V lost 4 bases and J 6 bases, leaving 10 bases between the germline ends. Germline assignment: CDR1 SGHTA and CDR2 FQGNSA. This CDR3 spans 13 amino acids. The CDR3 DNA sequence: TGTGCCAGCAGCTCCGGACAGATCAATGAGCAGTTCTTC. It encodes CASSSGQINEQFF. The full variable domain, completed using reference TRBV7-2 and TRBJ2-1, is GAGVSQSPSNKVTEKGKDVELRCDPISGHTALYWYRQSLGQGLEFLIYFQGNSAPDKSGLPSDRFSAERTGGSVSTLTIQRTQQEDSAVYLCASSSGQINEQFFGPGTRLTVL.